The 20 T cell receptor beta chains in this list originate from one sample, sequenced in a study of T cell repertoires in ileal Crohn's disease. Time point reported: neoterminal ileum biopsy at postoperative endoscopy, about 6 months after surgery. The repertoire was sequenced with immunoSEQ multiplex PCR; TCRdb's copy has only in-frame clones and lacks some. The data hold approximately 3,500 clones, with 70% to 80% observed a single time. Specimen: ileal tissue. These receptor sequences come from an adult with Crohn's disease.

The J gene is TRBJ1-5, the V gene TRBV10-1, with 9 bases matching TRBD1. V shed 6 bases and J 1 base; nucleotides not matched to a gene: 7. This CDR3 is 16 amino acids long. Germline V gives CDR1 WNHNN, CDR2 SYGVQD (reference sequence). The CDR3 coding sequence is TGCGCCAGCAGGGCCGGGACAGGGCTAAGCAATCAGCCCCAGCATTTT. Protein: CASRAGTGLSNQPQHF.

The chain links TRBV6-5 to TRBJ1-4; 12 bases align to TRBD1. The CDR3 runs 14 residues. Trimming cost V 6 bases and J 10 bases; bases outside gene matches: 6. Germline CDR1 MNHEY, CDR2 SVGAGI. The CDR3 DNA follows: TGTGCCAGCAGCCCCGGGACAGGGGGCGGAAAACTGTTTTTT. Translation: CASSPGTGGGKLFF.

The gene calls are TRBV29-1 and TRBJ2-2, with 9 bases fitting TRBD2. CDR1 and CDR2 (germline): SQVTM, ANQGSEA. CDR3 length: 13 amino acids. Germline trimming cut 4 bases from V and 6 bases from J; bases unmatched to any gene: 3. CDR3 region: CSVALAGPGELFF. The CDR3 DNA reads TGCAGCGTTGCCCTAGCGGGACCCGGGGAGCTGTTTTTT.

This clone was counted only a few times. The chain employs TRBV6-1 and TRBJ2-7; 11 bases are a match to TRBD2. In germline, CDR1 is MNHNS, CDR2 SASEGT. This CDR3 region has 14 residues. V was clipped by 4 bases and J by 6 bases; unmatched bases: 5. The CDR3 DNA reads as TGTGCCAGCAGTGCGCTAGCGGGAGGTAGCGAGCAGTACGTC. Its protein product is CASSALAGGSEQYV.

V gene TRBV7-2 combines with J gene TRBJ2-1, with 8 bases aligning to TRBD2. The J segment lost 3 bases and the V segment lost 1 base, leaving 2 bases of the junction unmatched. The CDR3 is 15 residues long. Germline CDR1 SGHTA, CDR2 FQGNSA. The CDR3 DNA follows: TGTGCCAGCAGCTTAGGGACTAGCCGCTACAATGAGCAGTTCTTC. Protein product: CASSLGTSRYNEQFF.

The J gene is TRBJ2-7, the V gene TRBV19; a weak D match, TRBD2 (6 bases). Germline loops: CDR1 LNHDA, CDR2 SQIVND (reference sequence). This CDR3 contains 15 residues. Trimming pared 5 bases from V and 3 bases from J, leaving 17 bases between. The CDR3 protein is CASSPAVGGSYEQYF. In nucleotides, the CDR3 is TGTGCCAGTAGTCCCGCGGTGGGGGGAAGCTACGAGCAGTACTTC.

This chain joins TRBV7-9 and TRBJ1-1; TRBD1 matches at 7 bases. The germline V gene encodes CDR1 SEHNR and CDR2 FQNEAQ (reference sequence). With V trimmed by 6 bases and J by 3 bases, 13 bases remained unmatched. This CDR3 comprises 16 residues. CDR3 in DNA: TGTGCCAGCAGAGCCCTAGGACAGGAAGGGGACACTGAAGCTTTCTTT. Protein: CASRALGQEGDTEAFF.

The V and J genes are TRBV9 and TRBJ1-2; D is possibly TRBD1 (5 bases). Trimming took off 2 bases at V and 2 bases at J, with 13 bases between the two ends. Per germline, CDR1 SGDLS and CDR2 YYNGEE. The CDR3 runs to 15 residues. CDR3 DNA sequence: TGTGCCAGCAGCGTCGACAGCGACTTAAACTATGGCTACACCTTC. It codes for CASSVDSDLNYGYTF.

The genes are TRBV7-3 and TRBJ2-3; D is possibly TRBD1 (6 bases). V shed 1 base and J shed 4 bases, with 9 bases lying between them. Germline assignment: CDR1 SGHTA and CDR2 FQGTGA. CDR3 length: 14 amino acids. The CDR3 here is CASSLIGQSDTQYF. The CDR3, as DNA: TGTGCCAGCAGCTTAATCGGACAGTCAGATACGCAGTATTTT.

The chain couples TRBV6-6 to TRBJ1-3, with a weak D call TRBD1 (5 bases). V was shortened by 11 bases and J by 4 bases, with 15 bases between the two germline ends. CDR1 and CDR2 (germline): MNHNY, SVGAGI (reference sequence). The CDR3 is 13 amino acids. In DNA form, the CDR3 reads TGTGCCGCCGCTCAGGGAACCGGAAACACCATATATTTT. It yields the protein CAAAQGTGNTIYF.

The chain recombines TRBV28 with TRBJ2-5; 9 bases map to TRBD1. Germline trimming cut 8 bases from V and 0 bases from J; bases unmatched to any gene: 7. Germline CDR1 is MDHEN and CDR2 is SYDVKM. This CDR3 is 15 amino acids long. DNA of the CDR3: TGTGCCAGCCCGGACAGGGGTAAGTACCAAGAGACCCAGTACTTC. Its translation is CASPDRGKYQETQYF.

The chain is built from TRBV7-9 and TRBJ2-7, with 10 positions matching TRBD1. The CDR3 sequence is 19 residues long. With 4 bases clipped from V and 2 bases from J, the junction kept 17 bases outside the gene matches. The germline CDR1 and CDR2 sequences are SEHNR and FQNEAQ (reference sequence). The CDR3 spells CASSSRGGTGVLLPYEQYF. CDR3 DNA: TGTGCCAGCAGCTCAAGGGGGGGGACAGGGGTTCTTCTCCCCTACGAGCAGTACTTC.

The chain's CDR3 is CASSPQNRGYGYTF. The CDR3 nucleotides read TGCGCCAGCAGCCCCCAGAACAGGGGGTATGGCTACACCTTC. The chain carries TRBV4-3 and TRBJ1-2; 8 bases are a match to TRBD1. The germline V gene has CDR1 LGHNA and CDR2 YSLEER. J was trimmed by 5 bases and V by 4 bases; bases with no gene match: 6. The CDR3 length is 14 residues.

This chain joins TRBV19 and TRBJ2-2; 9 bases match TRBD2. The CDR3 extends over 14 amino acids. V was clipped by 7 bases and J by 7 bases; unmatched bases: 7. Looked up from germline, CDR1 is LNHDA and CDR2 is SQIVND (reference sequence). The CDR3 bases are TGTGCCAGTACGTTGTCTAGCGGGGTCGGGGAGCTGTTTTTT. Protein product: CASTLSSGVGELFF.

V and J are TRBV5-6 and TRBJ2-3; 16 bases are a match to TRBD2. Germline CDR1 reads SGHDT; CDR2 reads YYEEEE. Trimming cost V 3 bases and J 0 bases; bases outside gene matches: 7. The CDR3 runs 19 residues. In nucleotides, the CDR3 is TGTGCCAGCAGCTCCTCGGGACTAGCGGGAGGGGAAAGCACAGATACGCAGTATTTT. Translation gives CASSSSGLAGGESTDTQYF.

CDR3 residues: CATSRDSLGQGELFF. DNA of the CDR3: TGTGCCACCAGCAGAGATAGTTTGGGGCAGGGCGAACTGTTTTTT. The V gene is TRBV15, the J gene TRBJ1-4; maybe TRBD1 (5 bases). CDR1 and CDR2 (germline): LNHNV, YYDKDF (reference sequence). CDR3 length: 15 residues. V was trimmed by 0 bases and J by 12 bases, leaving 17 bases between them.

This clone was recorded only once. The chain has TRBV6-5 and TRBJ1-2, with 7 positions matching TRBD1. V dropped 7 bases and J dropped 3; count of bases not matched to a gene: 5. Per germline, CDR1 MNHEY and CDR2 SVGAGI. This CDR3 is built from 13 residues. CDR3 nucleotide sequence: TGTGCCAGCAAGGGGGCCGGCCACTATGGCTACACCTTC. Protein sequence: CASKGAGHYGYTF.

In this sample, this clone turned up a few times. The gene calls are TRBV5-4 and TRBJ1-1; TRBD1 matches at 7 bases. Looked up from germline, CDR1 is SGHNT and CDR2 is YYREEE (reference sequence). The trim removed 4 bases at V and 5 bases at J, leaving 5 bases unmatched. This CDR3 has 13 residues. CDR3: CASSEGGDTEAFF. In DNA, the CDR3 is TGTGCCAGCAGCGAAGGGGGCGATACTGAAGCTTTCTTT.

V gene TRBV30 combines with J gene TRBJ1-2, with 7 bases fitting TRBD1. The length of the CDR3 is 13 residues. Germline CDR1 reads GTSNPN; CDR2 reads SVGIG (reference sequence). J gave up 6 bases and V 0 bases, and 4 bases lay outside the gene matches. CDR3 DNA sequence: TGTGCCTGGAGTGTAACAGGGGCTCATGGCTACACCTTC. The encoded protein is CAWSVTGAHGYTF.

The gene calls are TRBV7-8 and TRBJ1-1; TRBD1 matches 8 bases. The CDR3 spans 13 residues. V lost 6 bases to trimming and J lost 8 bases; unmatched junction nucleotides: 8. Germline V gene sequence: CDR1 SGHVS, CDR2 FQNEAQ. CDR3 amino acids: CASSKQGGREAFF. CDR3 sequence (DNA): TGTGCCAGCAGTAAACAGGGGGGTCGGGAAGCTTTCTTT. The entire variable domain, with the rest obtained from reference TRBV7-8 and TRBJ1-1, is as follows: GAGVSQSPRYKVAKRGQDVALRCDPISGHVSLFWYQQALGQGPEFLTYFQNEAQLDKSGLPSDRFFAERPEGSVSTLKIQRTQQEDSAVYLCASSKQGGREAFFGQGTRLTVV.